These 7 T cell receptor beta chains were all obtained from the same sample, sequenced in a study of control samples from healthy donors and cancer patients. Sequencing was performed with immunoSEQ multiplex PCR; in TCRdb, only in-frame clones are kept and a portion is missing. The sample has 70,000 to 85,000 clones, roughly 91% seen once; the top ten hold approximately 15%. The sample was blood. The source is a man aged 50 to 59 in good health.

This chain connects TRBV27 to TRBJ2-1; perhaps D is TRBD1 or TRBD2 (5 bases each). CDR1 and CDR2 from the germline V gene are MNHEY and SMNVEV (reference sequence). The CDR3 length is 14 residues. The V gene lost 5 bases and the J gene lost 5 bases, with 13 bases spanning the gap. DNA of the CDR3: TGTGCCAGCAGTCCCTATCGGGGCGACAATGAGCAGTTCTTC. Protein: CASSPYRGDNEQFF.

The V call is TRBV12-3 or TRBV12-4, the J call TRBJ2-7; 7 nucleotides align to TRBD1. The CDR3 is 13 residues long. V lost 1 base to trimming and J lost 5 bases; unmatched junction nucleotides: 2. For the CDR3, the DNA is TGTGCCAGCAGTTTAGGGGACAGCGACGAGCAGTACTTC. It codes for CASSLGDSDEQYF.

V gene TRBV5-1 combines with J gene TRBJ1-3, with 7 bases fitting TRBD1. The V segment lost 4 bases and the J segment 4 bases; nucleotides outside the gene matches: 14. CDR3 length: 17 amino acids. The germline V gene encodes CDR1 SGHRS and CDR2 YFSETQ. CDR3 loop: CASSTRQGFSNGNTIYF. DNA of the CDR3: TGCGCCAGCAGCACCCGACAGGGCTTTTCGAACGGAAACACCATATATTTT.

V usage is TRBV6-5 and J usage is TRBJ1-1; D call uncertain. Trimming took off 8 bases at V and 5 bases at J, with 15 bases between the two ends. The length of the CDR3 is 13 residues. Germline V CDR1 and CDR2: MNHEY, SVGAGI. CDR3 nucleotides: TGTGCCAGCCGACCCACCTCACTGACTGAAGCTTTCTTT. Its translation: CASRPTSLTEAFF.

The V call is TRBV5-4, the J call TRBJ1-2, with TRBD1 as a possible D gene (5 bases). Between the trimmed V and J ends, which lost 4 bases and 8 bases, there was a span of 15 bases. From germline, CDR1 is SGHNT and CDR2 YYREEE (reference sequence). This CDR3 region has 13 residues. Written as DNA, the CDR3 is TGTGCCAGCAGCCTTGCGCTCGGGGACGGCTACACCTTC. Translated, it gives CASSLALGDGYTF.

This clone came up once. This sequence joins TRBV14 and TRBJ1-2; TRBD1 is a possible D gene (5 bases). The CDR3 runs 15 residues. Trimming stripped 4 bases from V and 3 bases from J, with 15 bases between. Per germline, CDR1 SGHDN and CDR2 FVKESK. The CDR3 nucleotides are TGTGCCAGCAGCCGACAGTGGACCCCCGACTATGGCTACACCTTC. Residues: CASSRQWTPDYGYTF.

DNA for the CDR3: TGTGCCAGCAAGGGAGGAACCGGCCCGGGACAGCCCCAGCATTTT. This codes for CASKGGTGPGQPQHF. The J gene is TRBJ1-5, the V gene TRBV2; D is ambiguous. The CDR3 runs to 15 residues. The germline gives CDR1 SNHLY, CDR2 FYNNEI. V was shortened by 7 bases and J by 7 bases, with 20 bases between the two germline ends.